This TCR beta chain appears in the sequencing data of a study of blood T cells in healthy people across ages. The study's findings and limits: Among T cells, TCR beta diversity per million cells dropped roughly linearly as age rose.

This clonotype has just a few counts. Its antigen is not identified. For the second PCR, which ran for about 6 to 11 cycles, a sample-barcoded 5' primer and a J-beta primer mix were used. TCRdb re-analysed the 5' RACE reads in MiXCR, keeping a single row per CDR3 protein. The data hold about 580,000 distinct CDR3 sequences, with around 50% observed a single time. Isolating PBMCs gave at least 6 million of these cells per sample. Between the trimmed V and J ends, which lost 4 bases and 2 bases, there was a span of 18 bases. The germline V gene has CDR1 MDHEN and CDR2 SYDVKM. CDR3 size: 16 residues. The V call is TRBV28, the J call TRBJ2-7; unclear D gene. This receptor was obtained from a man older than 75 in good health. What was sequenced was blood. For the CDR3, the DNA is TGTGCCAGCAGTTCCAGCTCCGCGGCTAGGACCTACGAGCAGTACTTC. It is translated as CASSSSSAARTYEQYF.